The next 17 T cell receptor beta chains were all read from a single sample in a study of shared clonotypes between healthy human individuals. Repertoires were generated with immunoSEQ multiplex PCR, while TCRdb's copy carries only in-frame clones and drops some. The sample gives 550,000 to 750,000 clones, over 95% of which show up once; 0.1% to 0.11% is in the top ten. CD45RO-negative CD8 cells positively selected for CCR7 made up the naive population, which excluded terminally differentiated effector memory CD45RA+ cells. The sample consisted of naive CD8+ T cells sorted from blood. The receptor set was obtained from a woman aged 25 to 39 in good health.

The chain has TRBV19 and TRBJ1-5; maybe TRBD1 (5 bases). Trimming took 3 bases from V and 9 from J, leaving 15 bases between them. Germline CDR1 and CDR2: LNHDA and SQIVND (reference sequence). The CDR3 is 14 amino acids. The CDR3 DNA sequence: TGTGCCAGTAGTATGGGGCTAGGCTATTTGCCCCAGCATTTT. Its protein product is CASSMGLGYLPQHF.

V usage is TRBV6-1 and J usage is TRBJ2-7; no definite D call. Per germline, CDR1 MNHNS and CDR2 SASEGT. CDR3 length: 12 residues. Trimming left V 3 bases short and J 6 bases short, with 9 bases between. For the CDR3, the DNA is TGTGCCAGCAGTGATGAGGTCTCCGAGCAGTACTTC. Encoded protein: CASSDEVSEQYF.

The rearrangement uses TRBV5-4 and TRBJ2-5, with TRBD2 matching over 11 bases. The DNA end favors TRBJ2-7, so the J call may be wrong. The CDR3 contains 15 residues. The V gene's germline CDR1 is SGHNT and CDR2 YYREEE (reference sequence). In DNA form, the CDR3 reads TGTGCCAGCAGCTTAACTAGCGGGGGTCCCTACGAGCAGTACTTC. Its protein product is CASSLTSGGPYEQYF.

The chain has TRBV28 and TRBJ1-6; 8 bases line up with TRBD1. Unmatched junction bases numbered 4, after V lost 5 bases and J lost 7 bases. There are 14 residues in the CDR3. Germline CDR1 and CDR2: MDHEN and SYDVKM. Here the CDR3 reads CASSDRGRNSPLHF. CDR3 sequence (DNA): TGTGCCAGCAGTGACAGGGGAAGAAATTCACCCCTCCACTTT.

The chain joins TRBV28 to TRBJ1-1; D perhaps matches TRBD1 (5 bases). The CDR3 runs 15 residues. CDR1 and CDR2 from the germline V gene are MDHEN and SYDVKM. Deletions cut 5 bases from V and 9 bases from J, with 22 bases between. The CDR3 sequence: CASSRRDSTLLKAFF. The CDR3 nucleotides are TGTGCCAGCAGTCGACGGGACTCAACGCTATTGAAAGCTTTCTTT. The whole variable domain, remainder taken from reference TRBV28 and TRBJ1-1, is DVKVTQSSRYLVKRTGEKVFLECVQDMDHENMFWYRQDPGLGLRLIYFSYDVKMKEKGDIPEGYSVSREKKERFSLILESASTNQTSMYLCASSRRDSTLLKAFFGQGTRLTVV.

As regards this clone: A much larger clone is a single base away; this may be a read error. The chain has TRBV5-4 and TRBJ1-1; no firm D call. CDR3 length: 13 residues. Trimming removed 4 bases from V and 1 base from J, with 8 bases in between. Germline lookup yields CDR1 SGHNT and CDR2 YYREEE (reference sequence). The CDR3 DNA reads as TGTGCCAGCAGCCCAGACGGGAACACTGAAGCTTTCTTT. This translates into CASSPDGNTEAFF.

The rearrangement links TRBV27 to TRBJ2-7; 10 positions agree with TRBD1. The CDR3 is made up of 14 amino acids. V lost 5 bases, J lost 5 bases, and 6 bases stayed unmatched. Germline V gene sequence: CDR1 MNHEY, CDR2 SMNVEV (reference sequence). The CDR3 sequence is CASSATGQGNEQYF. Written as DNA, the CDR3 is TGTGCCAGCAGTGCAACGGGACAGGGGAACGAGCAGTACTTC.

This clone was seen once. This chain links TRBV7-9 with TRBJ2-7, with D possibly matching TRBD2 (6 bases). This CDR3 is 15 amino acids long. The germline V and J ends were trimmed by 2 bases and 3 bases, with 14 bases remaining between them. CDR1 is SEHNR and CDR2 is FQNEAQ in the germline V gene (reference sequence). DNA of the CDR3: TGTGCCAGCAGCTTATATTCGGGGCGGGACTACGAGCAGTACTTC. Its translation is CASSLYSGRDYEQYF.

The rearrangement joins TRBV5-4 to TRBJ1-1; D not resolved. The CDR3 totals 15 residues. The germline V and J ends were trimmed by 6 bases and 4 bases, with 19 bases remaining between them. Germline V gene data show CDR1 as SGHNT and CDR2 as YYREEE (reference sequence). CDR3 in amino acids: CASTPPGGVRTEAFF. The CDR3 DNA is TGTGCCAGCACCCCCCCGGGTGGGGTCCGCACTGAAGCTTTCTTT.

CDR3 protein: CASSLRERGTQYF. In nucleotides, the CDR3 is TGTGCCAGCAGTTTAAGGGAGAGGGGGACCCAGTACTTC. J is TRBJ2-5 and V is TRBV27, with D tentatively TRBD1 or TRBD2 (5 bases each). CDR1 MNHEY and CDR2 SMNVEV come from the germline V gene (reference sequence). This CDR3 has 13 amino acids. Trimming left V 2 bases short and J 7 bases short, with 11 bases between.

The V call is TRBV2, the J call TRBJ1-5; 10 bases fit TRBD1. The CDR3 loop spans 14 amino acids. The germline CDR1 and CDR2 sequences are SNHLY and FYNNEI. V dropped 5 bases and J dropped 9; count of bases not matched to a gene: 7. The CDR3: CASSPGTGARPQHF. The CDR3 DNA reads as TGTGCCAGCAGTCCCGGGACAGGGGCAAGGCCCCAGCATTTT.

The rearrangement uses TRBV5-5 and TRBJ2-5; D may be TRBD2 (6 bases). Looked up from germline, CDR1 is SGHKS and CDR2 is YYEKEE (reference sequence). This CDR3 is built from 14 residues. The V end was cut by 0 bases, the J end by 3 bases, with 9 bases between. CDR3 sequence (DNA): TGTGCCAGCAGCTTGGAACTAGCTGAAGAGACCCAGTACTTC. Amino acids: CASSLELAEETQYF. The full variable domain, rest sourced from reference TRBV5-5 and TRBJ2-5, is DAGVTQSPTHLIKTRGQQVTLRCSPISGHKSVSWYQQVLGQGPQFIFQYYEKEERGRGNFPDRFSARQFPNYSSELNVNALLLGDSALYLCASSLELAEETQYFGPGTRLLVL.

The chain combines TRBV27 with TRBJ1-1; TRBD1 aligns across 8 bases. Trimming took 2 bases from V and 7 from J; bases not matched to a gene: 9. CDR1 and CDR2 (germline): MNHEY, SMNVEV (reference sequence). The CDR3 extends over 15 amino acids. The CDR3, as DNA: TGTGCCAGCAGTTTAAGTCAGGGGGCAAGAGGTGAAGCTTTCTTT. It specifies CASSLSQGARGEAFF.

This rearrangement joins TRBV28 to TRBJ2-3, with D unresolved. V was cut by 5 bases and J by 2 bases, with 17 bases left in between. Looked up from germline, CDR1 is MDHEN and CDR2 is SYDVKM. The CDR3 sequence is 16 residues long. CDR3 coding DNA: TGTGCCAGCAGTCCCTTCCGTCTCCGTAACACAGATACGCAGTATTTT. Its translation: CASSPFRLRNTDTQYF.

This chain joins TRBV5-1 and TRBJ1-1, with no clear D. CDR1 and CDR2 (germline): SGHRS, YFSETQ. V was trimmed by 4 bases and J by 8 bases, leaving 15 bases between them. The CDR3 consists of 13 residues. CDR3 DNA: TGCGCCAGCAGCGTGTGGACGGGCGAAGAAGCTTTCTTT. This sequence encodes CASSVWTGEEAFF.

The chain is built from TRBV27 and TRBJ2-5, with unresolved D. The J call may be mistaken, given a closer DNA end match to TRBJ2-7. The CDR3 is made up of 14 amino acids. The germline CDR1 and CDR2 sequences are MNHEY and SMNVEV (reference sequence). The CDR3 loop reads CASSFGTNSYEQYF. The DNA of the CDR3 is TGTGCCAGCAGTTTCGGCACTAACTCCTACGAGCAGTACTTC.

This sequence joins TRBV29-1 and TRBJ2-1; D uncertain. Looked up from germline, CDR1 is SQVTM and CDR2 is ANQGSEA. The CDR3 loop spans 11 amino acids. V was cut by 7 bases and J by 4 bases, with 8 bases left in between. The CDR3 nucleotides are TGCAGCGGCGAGACTTACAATGAGCAGTTCTTC. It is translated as CSGETYNEQFF.